This is a list of T cell receptor beta chains from one sample in a study of identical twins. MiXCR, applied by TCRdb to the 5' RACE reads, yields one record per CDR3 protein. Altogether about 890,000 distinct CDR3 sequences are present, roughly an eighth being singletons, with the ten largest covering around 1.6%. This sample was also put to use in a study of yellow fever vaccine responses in identical twins.

Source material: PBMCs. The receptors stem from a young woman in good health. Both conserved end residues are part of each CDR3. Each record gives: CDR3 protein, V gene.

cdr3_aa: CSARPGLAGGPYTGELFF
v_call: TRBV20-1

cdr3_aa: CASSQDPVGVSNQPQHF
v_call: TRBV3-1

cdr3_aa: CASGGQGVYGYTF
v_call: TRBV11-2

cdr3_aa: CASSYRARFIQYF
v_call: TRBV28

cdr3_aa: CASSYLADTQYF
v_call: TRBV12-3/TRBV12-4

cdr3_aa: CASSLTGSAIYNEQFF
v_call: TRBV27

cdr3_aa: CASSFGRLPGEQYF
v_call: TRBV12-3/TRBV12-4

cdr3_aa: CASSLVGSLSYNEQFF
v_call: TRBV7-2

cdr3_aa: CASSLRGLAGGPPTQGRFF
v_call: TRBV5-1

cdr3_aa: CASSRNTGELFF
v_call: TRBV27

cdr3_aa: CASSATGQGERNTEAFF
v_call: TRBV5-1

cdr3_aa: CSGKQPGQGETQYF
v_call: TRBV20-1

cdr3_aa: CASQTGMNTEAFF
v_call: TRBV5-1

cdr3_aa: CASTYPSAGYLSTDTQYF
v_call: TRBV12-3/TRBV12-4

cdr3_aa: CASGRLNIQYF
v_call: TRBV12-3/TRBV12-4

cdr3_aa: CASRDLIVNTEAFF
v_call: TRBV28

cdr3_aa: CASSSGLAGVGYEQFF
v_call: TRBV5-1

cdr3_aa: CASYSGVVPDTQYF
v_call: TRBV2

cdr3_aa: CASSLARQGPSSYNEQFF
v_call: TRBV11-1

cdr3_aa: CASREEGLQYEQYF
v_call: TRBV2

cdr3_aa: CASRNLGARSTHLSYNEQFF
v_call: TRBV27

cdr3_aa: CASRTSGSSYEQYF
v_call: TRBV12-3/TRBV12-4

cdr3_aa: CASTRGAGGQETQYF
v_call: TRBV2

cdr3_aa: CASSLLGGHYGYTF
v_call: TRBV11-2

cdr3_aa: CSVGFSSYEQYF
v_call: TRBV29-1

cdr3_aa: CSVEPVVRLVVNEQFF
v_call: TRBV29-1

cdr3_aa: CASSPQFYAGARSETQYF
v_call: TRBV5-1

cdr3_aa: CAISPSTGLAGNTGELFF
v_call: TRBV10-3

cdr3_aa: CASTWGGSSYNEQFF
v_call: TRBV12-3/TRBV12-4

cdr3_aa: CASSLGGSHEQYF
v_call: TRBV12-3/TRBV12-4

cdr3_aa: CASSQLAGGTTDTQYF
v_call: TRBV28

cdr3_aa: CASSPRGGLKETQYF
v_call: TRBV27

cdr3_aa: CASSLMTVNNSPLHF
v_call: TRBV11-2

cdr3_aa: CSRRTSDYNEQFF
v_call: TRBV20-1

cdr3_aa: CAISESTGHGNIQYF
v_call: TRBV10-3

cdr3_aa: CSAPASGTQYF
v_call: TRBV20-1